This T cell receptor beta chain was captured by sequencing in a study of CD8 T cells in Susac syndrome. Study-level results: It was acknowledged by the study that relatively few individuals were included in its TCR sequencing and HLA analysis.

The sequenced target, TCR beta, came from blood CD8+ and CD4+ T cells. The multiple sclerosis controls were treatment-naive patients affected by stable or active relapsing-remitting disease. RNA amounts of roughly 0.5 to 1 ug underwent reverse transcription with random hexamers. The TCR beta CDR3 was amplified by immunoSEQ multiplex PCR across 54 Vbeta, 13 Jbeta. A single record per CDR3 protein comes from TCRdb applying MiXCR to the immunoSEQ multiplex PCR reads. The table shows 200,000 or so distinct CDR3 sequences, with 90% to 95% occurring only once. As to this clonotype: The antigen is not known.

The sequence was collected from a human donor with multiple sclerosis. The source material was CD4+ T cells from PBMCs.

CDR3 sequence reads: CASRLAGGPHEQFF. For the CDR3, the DNA is TGTGCCAGCAGGCTAGCGGGAGGGCCGCATGAGCAGTTCTTC. The chain joins TRBV7-3 to TRBJ2-1; 12 bases map to TRBD2. Trimming at V came to 6 bases and at J to 8 bases, leaving 5 bases not matched to a gene. CDR3 length equals 14 residues. Germline V lookup: CDR1 SGHTA, CDR2 FQGTGA.